The clone carrying this T cell receptor (beta chain) was observed a few times. These data are taken from a study of cytotoxic CD8 clonotypes in ibrutinib-treated CLL. This CDR3 comprises 17 residues. Germline CDR1 and CDR2: KGHSH and LQKENI. Trimming removed 5 bases from V and 3 bases from J; junction bases left unmatched: 16. Sequenced by immunoSEQ multiplex PCR; TCRdb stores in-frame clones only, minus some. The sample consists of hundreds of thousands of clones, 80% of them appearing once. The gene calls are TRBV18 and TRBJ2-7; 7 bases align to TRBD1. The source was PBMCs, collected before ibrutinib treatment. This TCR came from a human donor with chronic lymphocytic leukemia. This CDR3 is CASSTLDDRVGGYEQYF. The CDR3 nucleotides read TGTGCCAGCTCAACCTTAGATGACAGGGTCGGAGGCTACGAGCAGTACTTC.